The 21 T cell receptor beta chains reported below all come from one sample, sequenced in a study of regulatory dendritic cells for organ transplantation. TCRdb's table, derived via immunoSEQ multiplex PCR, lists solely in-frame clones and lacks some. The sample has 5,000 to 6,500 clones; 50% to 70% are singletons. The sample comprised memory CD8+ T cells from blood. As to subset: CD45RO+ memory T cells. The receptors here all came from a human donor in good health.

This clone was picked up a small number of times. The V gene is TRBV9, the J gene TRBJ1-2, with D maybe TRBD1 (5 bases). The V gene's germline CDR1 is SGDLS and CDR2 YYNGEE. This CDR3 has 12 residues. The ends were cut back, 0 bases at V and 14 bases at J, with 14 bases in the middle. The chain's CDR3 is CASSVVNGAETF. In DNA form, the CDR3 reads TGTGCCAGCAGCGTAGTGAATGGGGCGGAGACCTTC.

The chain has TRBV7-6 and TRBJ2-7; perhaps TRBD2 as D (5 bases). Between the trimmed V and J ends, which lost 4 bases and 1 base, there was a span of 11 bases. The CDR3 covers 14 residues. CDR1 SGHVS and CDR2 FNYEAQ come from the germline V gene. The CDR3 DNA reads TGTGCCAGCAGCTCTGAGGGTGGATCCTACGAGCAGTACTTC. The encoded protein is CASSSEGGSYEQYF.

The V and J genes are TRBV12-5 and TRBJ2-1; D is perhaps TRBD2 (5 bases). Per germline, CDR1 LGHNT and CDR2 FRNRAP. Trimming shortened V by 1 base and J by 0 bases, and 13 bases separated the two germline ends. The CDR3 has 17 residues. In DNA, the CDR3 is TGTGCTAGTGGTTTGGACTCAGCGGCGACCTCCTACAATGAGCAGTTCTTC. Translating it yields CASGLDSAATSYNEQFF.

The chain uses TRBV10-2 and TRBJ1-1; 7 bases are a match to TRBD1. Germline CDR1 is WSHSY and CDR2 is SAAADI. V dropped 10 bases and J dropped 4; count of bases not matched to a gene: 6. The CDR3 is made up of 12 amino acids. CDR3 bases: TGCGCCACCCAAGCAGGGGGCACTGAAGCTTTCTTT. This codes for CATQAGGTEAFF.

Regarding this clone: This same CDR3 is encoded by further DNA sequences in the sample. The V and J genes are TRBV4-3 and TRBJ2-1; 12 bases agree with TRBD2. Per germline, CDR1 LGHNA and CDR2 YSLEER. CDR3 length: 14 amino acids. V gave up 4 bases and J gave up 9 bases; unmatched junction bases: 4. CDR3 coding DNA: TGCGCCAGCAGCCCTAGCGGGGGGGCGGGTGAGCAGTTCTTC. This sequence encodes CASSPSGGAGEQFF.

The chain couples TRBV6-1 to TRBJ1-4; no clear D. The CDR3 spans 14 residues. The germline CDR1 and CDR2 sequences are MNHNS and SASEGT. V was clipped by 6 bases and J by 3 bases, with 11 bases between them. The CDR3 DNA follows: TGTGCCAGCAGACTTGGGAGGGCTAATGAAAAACTGTTTTTT. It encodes CASRLGRANEKLFF.

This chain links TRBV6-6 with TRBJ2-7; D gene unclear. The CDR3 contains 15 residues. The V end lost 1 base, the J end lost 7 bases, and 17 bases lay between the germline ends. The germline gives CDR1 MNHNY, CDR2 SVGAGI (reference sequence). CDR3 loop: CASSYWALEGWEQYF. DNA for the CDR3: TGTGCCAGCAGTTACTGGGCTCTCGAAGGATGGGAGCAGTACTTC.

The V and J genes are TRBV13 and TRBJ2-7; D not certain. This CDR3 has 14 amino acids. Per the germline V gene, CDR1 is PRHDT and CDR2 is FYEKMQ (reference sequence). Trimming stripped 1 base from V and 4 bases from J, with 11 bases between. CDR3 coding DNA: TGTGCCAGCAGCTTAGTCCAGGCTGGGTACGAGCAGTACTTC. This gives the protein CASSLVQAGYEQYF.

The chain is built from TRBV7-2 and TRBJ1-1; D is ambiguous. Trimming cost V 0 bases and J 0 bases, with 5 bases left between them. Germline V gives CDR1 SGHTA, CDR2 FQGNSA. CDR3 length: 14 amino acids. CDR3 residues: CASSLALMNTEAFF. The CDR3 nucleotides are TGTGCCAGCAGCTTAGCGCTAATGAACACTGAAGCTTTCTTT. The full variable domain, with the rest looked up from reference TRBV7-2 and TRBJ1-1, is GAGVSQSPSNKVTEKGKDVELRCDPISGHTALYWYRQSLGQGLEFLIYFQGNSAPDKSGLPSDRFSAERTGGSVSTLTIQRTQQEDSAVYLCASSLALMNTEAFFGQGTRLTVV.

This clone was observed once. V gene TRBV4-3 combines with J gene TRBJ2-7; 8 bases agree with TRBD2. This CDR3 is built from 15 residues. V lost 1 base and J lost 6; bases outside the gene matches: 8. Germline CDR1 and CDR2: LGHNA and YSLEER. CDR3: CASSQGSGGFIEQYF. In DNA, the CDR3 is TGCGCCAGCAGCCAAGGAAGCGGGGGTTTCATCGAGCAGTACTTC.

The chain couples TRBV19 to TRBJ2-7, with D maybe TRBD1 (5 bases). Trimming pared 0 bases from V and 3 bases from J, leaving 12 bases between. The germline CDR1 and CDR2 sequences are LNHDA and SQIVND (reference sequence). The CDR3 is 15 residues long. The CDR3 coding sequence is TGTGCCAGTAGTATAGATTTGTTCCAGGGCTACGAGCAGTACTTC. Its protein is CASSIDLFQGYEQYF.

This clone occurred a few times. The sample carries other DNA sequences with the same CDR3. CDR3 amino acids: CASSPRGYTGELFF. The CDR3 coding sequence is TGTGCCAGCAGCCCGCGGGGTTATACCGGGGAGCTGTTTTTT. This sequence joins TRBV7-9 and TRBJ2-2; D is possibly TRBD2 (6 bases). V gave up 5 bases and J gave up 5 bases, with 12 bases separating them. Germline CDR1 SEHNR, CDR2 FQNEAQ (reference sequence). This CDR3 region has 14 residues.

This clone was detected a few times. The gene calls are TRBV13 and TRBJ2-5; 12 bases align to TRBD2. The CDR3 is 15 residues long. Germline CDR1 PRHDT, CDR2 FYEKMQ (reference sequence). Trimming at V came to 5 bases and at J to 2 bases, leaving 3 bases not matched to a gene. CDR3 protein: CASSAGTSGQETQYF. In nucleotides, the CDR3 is TGTGCCAGCAGCGCGGGGACTAGCGGGCAAGAGACCCAGTACTTC.

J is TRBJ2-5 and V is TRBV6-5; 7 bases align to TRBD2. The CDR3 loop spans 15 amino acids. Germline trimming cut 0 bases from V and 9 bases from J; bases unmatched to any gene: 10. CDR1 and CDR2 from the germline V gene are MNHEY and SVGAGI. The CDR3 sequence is CASSYSKVTSTPQYF. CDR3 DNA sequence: TGTGCCAGCAGTTACTCGAAGGTGACTAGCACCCCCCAGTACTTC.

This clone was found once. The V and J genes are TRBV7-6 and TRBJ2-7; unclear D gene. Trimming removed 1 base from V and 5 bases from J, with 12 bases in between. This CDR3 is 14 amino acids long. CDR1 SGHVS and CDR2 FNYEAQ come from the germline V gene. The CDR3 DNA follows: TGTGCCAGCAGCTTAGGAGCTAGACCTGACGAGCAGTACTTC. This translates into CASSLGARPDEQYF.

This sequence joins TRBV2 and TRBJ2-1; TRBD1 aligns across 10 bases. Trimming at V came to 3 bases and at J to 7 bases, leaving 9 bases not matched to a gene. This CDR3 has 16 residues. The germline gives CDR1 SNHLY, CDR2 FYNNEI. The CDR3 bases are TGTGCCAGCAGTGACCCGTCCGGGACAGGGGATAATGAGCAGTTCTTC. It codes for CASSDPSGTGDNEQFF.

The CDR3 sequence is CASSQILAGAGEQFF. The CDR3 DNA sequence: TGTGCCAGCAGCCAGATACTAGCGGGGGCGGGTGAGCAGTTCTTC. This chain connects TRBV7-8 to TRBJ2-1; 11 nucleotides line up with TRBD2. Per the germline V gene, CDR1 is SGHVS and CDR2 is FQNEAQ. The CDR3 length is 15 residues. J was trimmed by 9 bases and V by 5 bases; bases with no gene match: 9.

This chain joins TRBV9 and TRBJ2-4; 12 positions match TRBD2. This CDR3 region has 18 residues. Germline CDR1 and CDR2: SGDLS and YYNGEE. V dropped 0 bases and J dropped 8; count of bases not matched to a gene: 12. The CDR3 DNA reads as TGTGCCAGCAGCGTAGGAGTGACTAGCGGGGGCCACATTGACATTCAGTACTTC. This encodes CASSVGVTSGGHIDIQYF.

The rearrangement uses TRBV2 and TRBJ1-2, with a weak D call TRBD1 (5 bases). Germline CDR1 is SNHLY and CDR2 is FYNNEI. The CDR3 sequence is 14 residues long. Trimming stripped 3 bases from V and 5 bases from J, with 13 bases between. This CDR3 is CASSDLGGWYGYTF. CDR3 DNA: TGTGCCAGCAGTGATCTGGGGGGATGGTATGGCTACACCTTC.

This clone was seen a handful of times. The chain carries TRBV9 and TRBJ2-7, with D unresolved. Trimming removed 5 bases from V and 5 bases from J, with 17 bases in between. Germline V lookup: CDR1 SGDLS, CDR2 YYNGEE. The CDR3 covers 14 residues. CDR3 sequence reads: CASSPRPRVDEQYF. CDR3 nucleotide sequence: TGTGCCAGCAGTCCTAGGCCTAGAGTGGACGAGCAGTACTTC.

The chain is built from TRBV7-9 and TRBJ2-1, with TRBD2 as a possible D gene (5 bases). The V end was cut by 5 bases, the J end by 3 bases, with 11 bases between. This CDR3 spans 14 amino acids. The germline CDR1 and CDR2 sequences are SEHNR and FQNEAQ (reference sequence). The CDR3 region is CASSPTGYYNEQFF. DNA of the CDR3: TGTGCCAGCAGCCCGACGGGGTACTACAATGAGCAGTTCTTC.